These 2 T cell receptor beta chains were sequenced from one sample in a study of T cell responses to AZD1222 COVID-19 vaccine. Only in-frame clones appear in the TCRdb table, and some are missing; sequencing was by immunoSEQ multiplex PCR. This repertoire shows 70,000 to 80,000 clones, 70% to 90% found once; its top ten account for roughly 2.7%. The sample was peripheral blood, taken on day 0 of AZD1222 vaccination. The source of these receptors is an adult in good health.

This clone was seen a single time. V usage is TRBV25-1 and J usage is TRBJ1-3, with D uncertain. V dropped 1 base and J dropped 0 bases, with 13 bases sitting between them. The CDR3 is 17 residues long. The germline CDR1 and CDR2 sequences are MGHDK and SYGVNS. Here the CDR3 DNA reads TGTGCCAGCAGTGAATCGGACGGCTGGTTCTCTGGAAACACCATATATTTT. Translating it yields CASSESDGWFSGNTIYF.

This clone was detected only a few times. The V call is TRBV6-5, the J call TRBJ1-1; tentative D call: TRBD1 (5 bases). CDR1 and CDR2 from the germline V gene are MNHEY and SVGAGI. Trimming removed 8 bases at V and 1 base at J, with 17 bases between. This CDR3 is 15 amino acids long. CDR3 sequence (DNA): TGTGCCAGCCGCCGGGAGGGGTTTTCGAACACTGAAGCTTTCTTT. Residues: CASRREGFSNTEAFF.